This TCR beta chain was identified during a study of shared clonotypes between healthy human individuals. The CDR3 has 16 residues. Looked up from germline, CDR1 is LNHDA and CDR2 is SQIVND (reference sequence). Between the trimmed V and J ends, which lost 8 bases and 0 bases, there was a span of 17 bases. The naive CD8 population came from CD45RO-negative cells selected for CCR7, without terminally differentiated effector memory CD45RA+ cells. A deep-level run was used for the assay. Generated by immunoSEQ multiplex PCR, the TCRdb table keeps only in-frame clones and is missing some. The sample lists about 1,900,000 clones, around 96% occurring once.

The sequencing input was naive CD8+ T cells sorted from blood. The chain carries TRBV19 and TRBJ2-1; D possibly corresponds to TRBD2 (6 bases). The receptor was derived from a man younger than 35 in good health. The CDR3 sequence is CASSLGSGSSYNEQFF. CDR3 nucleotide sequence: TGTGCCAGTTCCCTCGGGAGCGGCAGCTCCTACAATGAGCAGTTCTTC.